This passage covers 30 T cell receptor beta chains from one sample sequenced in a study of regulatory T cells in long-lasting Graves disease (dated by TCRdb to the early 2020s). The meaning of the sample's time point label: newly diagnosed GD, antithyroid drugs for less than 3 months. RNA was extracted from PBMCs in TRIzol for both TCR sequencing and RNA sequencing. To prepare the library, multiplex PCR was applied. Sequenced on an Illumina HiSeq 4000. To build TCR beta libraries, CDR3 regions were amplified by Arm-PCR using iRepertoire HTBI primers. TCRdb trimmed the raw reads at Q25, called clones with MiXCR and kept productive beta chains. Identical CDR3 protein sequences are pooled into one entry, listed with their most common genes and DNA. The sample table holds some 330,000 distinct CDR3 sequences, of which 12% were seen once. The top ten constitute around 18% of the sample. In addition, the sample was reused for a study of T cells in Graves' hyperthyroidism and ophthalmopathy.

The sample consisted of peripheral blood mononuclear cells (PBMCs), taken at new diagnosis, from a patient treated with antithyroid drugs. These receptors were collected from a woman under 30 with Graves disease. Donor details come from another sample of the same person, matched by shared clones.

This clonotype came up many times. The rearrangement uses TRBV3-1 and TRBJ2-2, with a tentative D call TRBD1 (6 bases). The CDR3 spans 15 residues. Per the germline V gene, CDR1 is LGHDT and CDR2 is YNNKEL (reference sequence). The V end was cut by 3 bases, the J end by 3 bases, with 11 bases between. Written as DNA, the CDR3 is TGTGCCAGCAGCCAGGACAGTTGGGACACCGGGGAGCTGTTTTTT. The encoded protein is CASSQDSWDTGELFF.

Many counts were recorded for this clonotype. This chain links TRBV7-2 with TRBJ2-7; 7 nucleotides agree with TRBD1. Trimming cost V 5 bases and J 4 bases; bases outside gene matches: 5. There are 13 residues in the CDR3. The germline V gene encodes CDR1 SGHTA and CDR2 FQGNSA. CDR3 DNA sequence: TGTGCCAGCAGCAAGGACAGGTCTTACGAGCAGTACTTC. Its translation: CASSKDRSYEQYF.

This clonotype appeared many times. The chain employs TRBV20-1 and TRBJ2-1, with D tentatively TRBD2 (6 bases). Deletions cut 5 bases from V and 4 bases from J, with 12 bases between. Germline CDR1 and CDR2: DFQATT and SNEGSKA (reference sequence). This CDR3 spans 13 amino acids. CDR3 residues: CSAQPTSYNEQFF. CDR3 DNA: TGCAGTGCTCAGCCGACTAGTTACAATGAGCAGTTCTTC.

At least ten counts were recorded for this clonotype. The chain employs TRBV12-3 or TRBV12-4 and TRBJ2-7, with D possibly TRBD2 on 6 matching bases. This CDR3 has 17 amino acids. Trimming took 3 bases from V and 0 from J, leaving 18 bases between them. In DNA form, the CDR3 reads TGTGCCAGCAGTTTGTTTGTTGGCGGGGACCCCTCCTACGAGCAGTACTTC. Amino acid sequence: CASSLFVGGDPSYEQYF.

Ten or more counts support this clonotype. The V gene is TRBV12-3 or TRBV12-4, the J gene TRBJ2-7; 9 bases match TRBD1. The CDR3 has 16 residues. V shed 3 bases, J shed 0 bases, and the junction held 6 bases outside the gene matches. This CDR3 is CASSFRWTGDSYEQYF. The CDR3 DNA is TGTGCCAGCAGTTTCCGGTGGACAGGGGACTCCTACGAGCAGTACTTC.

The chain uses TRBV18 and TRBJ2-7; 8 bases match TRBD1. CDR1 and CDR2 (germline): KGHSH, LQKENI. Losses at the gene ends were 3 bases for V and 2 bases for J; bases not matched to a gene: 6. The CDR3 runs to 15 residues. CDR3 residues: CASSPWTGPTYEQYF. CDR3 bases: TGTGCCAGCTCACCCTGGACAGGGCCCACCTACGAGCAGTACTTC.

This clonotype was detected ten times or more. CDR3: CSEILWREAYNEQFF. As DNA, the CDR3 is TGCAGTGAGATTCTTTGGCGGGAGGCCTACAATGAGCAGTTCTTC. The chain employs TRBV20-1 and TRBJ2-1; 8 bases are shared with TRBD2. Per germline, CDR1 DFQATT and CDR2 SNEGSKA (reference sequence). The CDR3 sequence is 15 residues long. The trim removed 7 bases at V and 2 bases at J, leaving 10 bases unmatched.

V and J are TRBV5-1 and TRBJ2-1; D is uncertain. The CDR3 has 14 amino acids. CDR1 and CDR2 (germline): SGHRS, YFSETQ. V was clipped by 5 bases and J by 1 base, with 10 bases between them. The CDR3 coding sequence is TGCGCCAGCAGTGGCGGTTTTTCCTACAATGAGCAGTTCTTC. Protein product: CASSGGFSYNEQFF.

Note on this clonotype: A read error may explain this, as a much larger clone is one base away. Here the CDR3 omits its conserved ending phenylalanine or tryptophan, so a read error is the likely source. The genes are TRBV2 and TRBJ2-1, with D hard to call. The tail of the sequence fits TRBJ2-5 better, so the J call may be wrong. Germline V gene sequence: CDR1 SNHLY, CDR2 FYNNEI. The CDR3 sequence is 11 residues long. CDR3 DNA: TGTGCCAGCAGCGATCCTCGGGCCCAGTACCTC. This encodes CASSDPRAQYL.

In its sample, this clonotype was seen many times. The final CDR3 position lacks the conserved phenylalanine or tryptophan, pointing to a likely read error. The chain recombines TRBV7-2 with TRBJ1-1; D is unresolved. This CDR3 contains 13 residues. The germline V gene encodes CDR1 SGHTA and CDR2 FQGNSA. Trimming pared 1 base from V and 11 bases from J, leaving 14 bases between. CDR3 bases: TGTGCCAGCAGCTTAGGTACTTTGATTCGGGCTTTCTCT. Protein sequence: CASSLGTLIRAFS.

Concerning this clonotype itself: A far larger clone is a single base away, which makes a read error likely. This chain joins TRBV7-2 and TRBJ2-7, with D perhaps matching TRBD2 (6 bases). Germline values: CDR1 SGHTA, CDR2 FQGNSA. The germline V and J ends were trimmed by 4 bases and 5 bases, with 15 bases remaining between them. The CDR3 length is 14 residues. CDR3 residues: CASSSYVAGHEQYF. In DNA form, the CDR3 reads TGTGCCAGCAGCTCATACGTGGCGGGGCACGAGCAGTACTTC.

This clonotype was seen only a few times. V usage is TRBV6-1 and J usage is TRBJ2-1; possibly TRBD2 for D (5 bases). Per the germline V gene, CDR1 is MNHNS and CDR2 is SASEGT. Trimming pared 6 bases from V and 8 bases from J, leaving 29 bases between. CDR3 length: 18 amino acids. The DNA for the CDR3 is TGTGCCAGCAGGGAACCTAGATTGGGAGTCGTGGGTGGGGATGAGCAGTTCTTC. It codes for CASREPRLGVVGGDEQFF.

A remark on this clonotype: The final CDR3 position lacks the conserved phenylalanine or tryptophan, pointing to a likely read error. CDR3 nucleotide sequence: TGTGCCAGCAGTCCCGACAGTTACGCTGAAGCTTTCCTT. Amino acid sequence: CASSPDSYAEAFL. The chain employs TRBV28 and TRBJ1-1; TRBD1 might be the D (5 bases). Trimming stripped 5 bases from V and 6 bases from J, with 13 bases between. The CDR3 has 13 amino acids. Germline V gene lookup returns CDR1 MDHEN and CDR2 SYDVKM.

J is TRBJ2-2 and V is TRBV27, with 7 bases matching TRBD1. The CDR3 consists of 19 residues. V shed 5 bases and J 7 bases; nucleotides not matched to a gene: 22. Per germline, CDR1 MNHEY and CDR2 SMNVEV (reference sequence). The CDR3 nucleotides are TGTGCCAGCAGTCCACTATTTAATGGGAGAAGGGGGCAAGACGGGGAGCTGTTTTTT. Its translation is CASSPLFNGRRGQDGELFF.

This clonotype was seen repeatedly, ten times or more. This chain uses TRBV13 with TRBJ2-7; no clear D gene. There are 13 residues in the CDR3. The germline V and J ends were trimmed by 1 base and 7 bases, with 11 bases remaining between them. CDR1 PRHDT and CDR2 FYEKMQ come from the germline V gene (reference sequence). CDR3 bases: TGTGCCAGCAGCTTAGTGCGAGTGGGGGAGCAGTACTTC. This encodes CASSLVRVGEQYF. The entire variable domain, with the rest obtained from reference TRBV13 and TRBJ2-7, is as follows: AAGVIQSPRHLIKEKRETATLKCYPIPRHDTVYWYQQGPGQDPQFLISFYEKMQSDKGSIPDRFSAQQFSDYHSELNMSSLELGDSALYFCASSLVRVGEQYFGPGTRLTVT.

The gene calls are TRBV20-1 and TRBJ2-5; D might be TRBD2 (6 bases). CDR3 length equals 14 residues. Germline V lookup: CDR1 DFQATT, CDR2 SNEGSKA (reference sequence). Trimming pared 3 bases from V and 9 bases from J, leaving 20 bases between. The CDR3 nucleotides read TGCAGTGCTAGTGGGCGGGGCCCCCCCAAGGCCCAGTACTTC. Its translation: CSASGRGPPKAQYF.

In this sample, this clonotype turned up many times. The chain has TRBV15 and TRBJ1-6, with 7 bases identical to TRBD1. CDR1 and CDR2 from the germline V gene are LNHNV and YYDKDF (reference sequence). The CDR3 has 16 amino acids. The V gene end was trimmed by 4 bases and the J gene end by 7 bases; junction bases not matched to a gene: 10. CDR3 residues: CATSNRPGQRNSPLHF. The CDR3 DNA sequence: TGTGCCACCAGCAACAGGCCGGGACAGCGAAATTCACCCCTCCACTTT.

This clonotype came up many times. This CDR3 reads CASSLTKEVGGNTIYF. CDR3 sequence (DNA): TGTGCCAGCAGTCTTACCAAGGAAGTGGGGGGAAACACCATATATTTT. The chain recombines TRBV7-2 with TRBJ1-3, with unresolved D. The V end was cut by 6 bases, the J end by 4 bases, with 19 bases between. The CDR3 spans 16 residues. Germline V lookup: CDR1 SGHTA, CDR2 FQGNSA.

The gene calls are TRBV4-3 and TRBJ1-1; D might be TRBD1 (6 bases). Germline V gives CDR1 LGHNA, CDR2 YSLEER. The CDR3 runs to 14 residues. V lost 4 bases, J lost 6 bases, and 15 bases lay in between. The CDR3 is CASSRHRESPEAFF. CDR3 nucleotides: TGCGCCAGCAGCCGACACAGGGAATCACCTGAAGCTTTCTTT.

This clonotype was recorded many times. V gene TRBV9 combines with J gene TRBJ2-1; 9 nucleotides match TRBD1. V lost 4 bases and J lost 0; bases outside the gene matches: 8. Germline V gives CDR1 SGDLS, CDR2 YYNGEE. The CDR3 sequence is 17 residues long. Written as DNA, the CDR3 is TGTGCCAGCAGCTCCTACAGGGGGCTGAGCTCCTACAATGAGCAGTTCTTC. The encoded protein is CASSSYRGLSSYNEQFF.

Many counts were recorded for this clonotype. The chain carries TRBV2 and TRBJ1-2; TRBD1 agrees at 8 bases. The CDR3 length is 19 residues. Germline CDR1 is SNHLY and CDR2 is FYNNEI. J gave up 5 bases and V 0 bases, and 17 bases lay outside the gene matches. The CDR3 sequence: CASSEALWGTGDRTYGYTF. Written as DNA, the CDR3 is TGTGCCAGCAGTGAAGCGCTTTGGGGGACAGGCGATCGAACATATGGCTACACCTTC. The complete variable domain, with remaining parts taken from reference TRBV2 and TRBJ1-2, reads EPEVTQTPSHQVTQMGQEVILRCVPISNHLYFYWYRQILGQKVEFLVSFYNNEISEKSEIFDDQFSVERPDGSNFTLKIRSTKLEDSAMYFCASSEALWGTGDRTYGYTFGSGTRLTVV.

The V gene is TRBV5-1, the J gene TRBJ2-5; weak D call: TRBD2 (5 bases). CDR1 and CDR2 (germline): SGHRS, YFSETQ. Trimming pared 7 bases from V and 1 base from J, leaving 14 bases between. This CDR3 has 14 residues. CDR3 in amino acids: CASRTKAAQETQYF. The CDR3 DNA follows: TGCGCCAGCCGAACGAAAGCGGCCCAAGAGACCCAGTACTTC.

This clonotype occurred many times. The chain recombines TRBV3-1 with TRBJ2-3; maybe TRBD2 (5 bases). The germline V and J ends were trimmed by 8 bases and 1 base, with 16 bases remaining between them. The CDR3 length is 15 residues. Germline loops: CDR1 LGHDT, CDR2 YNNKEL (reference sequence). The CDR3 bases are TGTGCCAGCTCCGTAGGGAGTCGGGGCACAGATACGCAGTATTTT. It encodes CASSVGSRGTDTQYF.

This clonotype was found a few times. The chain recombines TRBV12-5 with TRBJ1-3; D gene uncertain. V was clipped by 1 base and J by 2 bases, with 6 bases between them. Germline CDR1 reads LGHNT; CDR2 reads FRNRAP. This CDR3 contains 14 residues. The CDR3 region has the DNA TGTGCTAGTGGTTTGGGAGGGCCTGGAAACACCATATATTTT. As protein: CASGLGGPGNTIYF. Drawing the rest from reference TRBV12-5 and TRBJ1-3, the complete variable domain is DARVTQTPRHKVTEMGQEVTMRCQPILGHNTVFWYRQTMMQGLELLAYFRNRAPLDDSGMPKDRFSAEMPDATLATLKIQPSEPRDSAVYFCASGLGGPGNTIYFGEGSWLTVV.

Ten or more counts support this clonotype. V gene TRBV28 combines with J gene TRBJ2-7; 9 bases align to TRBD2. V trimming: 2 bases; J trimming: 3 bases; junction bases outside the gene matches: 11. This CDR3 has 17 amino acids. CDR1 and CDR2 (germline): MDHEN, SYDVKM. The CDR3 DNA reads TGTGCCAGCAGTTTAAACAGGTGGGGTAGCGGGAGCTACGAGCAGTACTTC. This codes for CASSLNRWGSGSYEQYF.

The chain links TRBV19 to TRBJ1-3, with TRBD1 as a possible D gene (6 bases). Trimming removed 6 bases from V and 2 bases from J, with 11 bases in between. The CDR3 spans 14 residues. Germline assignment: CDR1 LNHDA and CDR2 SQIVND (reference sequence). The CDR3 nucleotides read TGTGCCAGTAGGAGCCCAGGGGCTGGAAACACCATATATTTT. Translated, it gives CASRSPGAGNTIYF.

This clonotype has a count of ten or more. The DNA of the CDR3 is TGCGCCAGCAGCCTGGCCCCTAGCGGGGGCTACAATGAGCAGTTCTTC. Protein: CASSLAPSGGYNEQFF. The chain joins TRBV5-1 to TRBJ2-1; 10 bases are shared with TRBD2. Germline V lookup: CDR1 SGHRS, CDR2 YFSETQ. The CDR3 covers 16 residues. Trimming at V came to 4 bases and at J to 3 bases, leaving 7 bases not matched to a gene.

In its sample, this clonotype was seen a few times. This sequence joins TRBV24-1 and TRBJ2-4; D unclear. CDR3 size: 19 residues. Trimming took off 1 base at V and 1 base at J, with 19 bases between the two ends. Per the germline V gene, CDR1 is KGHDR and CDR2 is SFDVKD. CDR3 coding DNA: TGTGCCACCAGTGATTTAACCTCCGGACCGCGGATTGCCAAAAACATTCAGTACTTC. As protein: CATSDLTSGPRIAKNIQYF.

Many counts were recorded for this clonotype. CDR3 bases: TGTGCCTGGGCTAGCGGGGGGAGGACCTACGAGCAGTACGTC. Translated: CAWASGGRTYEQYV. This chain links TRBV30 with TRBJ2-7, with 11 bases aligning to TRBD2. V lost 5 bases and J lost 2; bases outside the gene matches: 5. The CDR3 loop spans 14 amino acids. In germline, CDR1 is GTSNPN, CDR2 SVGIG (reference sequence).

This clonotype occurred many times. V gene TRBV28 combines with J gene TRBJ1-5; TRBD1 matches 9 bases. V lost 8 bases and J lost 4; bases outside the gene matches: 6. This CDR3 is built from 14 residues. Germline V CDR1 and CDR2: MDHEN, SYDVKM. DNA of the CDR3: TGTGCCAGCGGACGGGGGACAGGGAATCAGCCCCAGCATTTT. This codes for CASGRGTGNQPQHF.